The clone carrying this T cell receptor (beta chain) was found many times. Its antigen is undetermined. This CDR3 is 15 amino acids long. CDR1 and CDR2 from the germline V gene are SGDLS and YYNGEE. Trimming cost V 4 bases and J 0 bases; bases outside gene matches: 1. The entry originates in a study of CD8 T cells in ankylosing spondylitis. Overall study findings and caveats: Researchers reportedly found disease-linked clones significantly enriched in matched ankylosing spondylitis synovial fluid. Certain motif variants had earlier been reported in reactive arthritis synovial fluid and blood. The disease-linked clones had a CD8+ phenotype and low blood frequencies.

Using its own MiXCR run on the 5' RACE reads, TCRdb lists one record per CDR3 protein. The sample has about 39,000 distinct CDR3 sequences, about 3% seen once; the top ten hold approximately 2.9%. This chain links TRBV9 with TRBJ2-5; 12 bases align to TRBD2. This TCR came from a male donor with ankylosing spondylitis or in good health (not recorded which). Material: blood, either unsorted or a sorted T cell fraction (not recorded which). The CDR3 region is CASSTSGGYQETQYF. In DNA, the CDR3 is TGTGCCAGCAGCACTAGCGGGGGGTACCAAGAGACCCAGTACTTC.